Presented here are 32 T cell receptor beta chains from one specimen sequenced in a study of blood T cell repertoires in COVID-19. Sequencing used immunoSEQ multiplex PCR; TCRdb keeps in-frame clones, though not all of them. The data hold about 170,000 clones, with roughly nine tenths observed a single time. Sequences were obtained from peripheral blood. These receptor sequences come from a woman between 55 and 75 years old with COVID-19, enrolled during active disease.

The chain couples TRBV7-2 to TRBJ2-2; maybe TRBD2 (6 bases). Looked up from germline, CDR1 is SGHTA and CDR2 is FQGNSA. CDR3 length: 14 residues. The V gene lost 2 bases and the J gene lost 5 bases, with 9 bases spanning the gap. CDR3: CASSLLGRTGELFF. Here the CDR3 DNA reads TGTGCCAGCAGCTTATTGGGGAGGACCGGGGAGCTGTTTTTT.

CDR3 sequence (DNA): TGTGCCACCAGTCGGACAGCGAACACTGAAGCTTTCTTT. It yields the protein CATSRTANTEAFF. The rearrangement links TRBV24-1 to TRBJ1-1; weak D call: TRBD1 (6 bases). V shed 6 bases and J shed 1 base, with 8 bases lying between them. This CDR3 has 13 residues. Germline CDR1 KGHDR, CDR2 SFDVKD.

V usage is TRBV5-4 and J usage is TRBJ2-7; the match to TRBD1 covers 7 bases. J lost 5 bases, V lost 5 bases, and 7 bases had no gene match. The CDR3 extends over 13 amino acids. Germline V lookup: CDR1 SGHNT, CDR2 YYREEE (reference sequence). The CDR3 DNA sequence: TGTGCCAGCAGTCCCACAGGGGCCAACGAGCAGTACTTC. This codes for CASSPTGANEQYF.

The chain has TRBV27 and TRBJ1-4, with TRBD1 as a possible D gene (5 bases). The germline gives CDR1 MNHEY, CDR2 SMNVEV (reference sequence). There are 16 residues in the CDR3. The germline V and J ends were trimmed by 7 bases and 0 bases, with 15 bases remaining between them. The CDR3 nucleotides are TGTGCCAGCAAAGGTGGGGGGAGGGCAACTAATGAAAAACTGTTTTTT. Translation gives CASKGGGRATNEKLFF.

The chain uses TRBV7-3 and TRBJ2-3; perhaps TRBD2 as D (7 bases). The V and J ends lost 6 bases and 1 base respectively, with 17 bases between them. CDR1 is SGHTA, CDR2 FQGTGA, per germline. The CDR3 spans 16 residues. The CDR3 DNA reads TGTGCCAGCAGACTAGGGGGGGCATTTGGCACAGATACGCAGTATTTT. As protein: CASRLGGAFGTDTQYF.

The gene calls are TRBV4-1 and TRBJ1-2; no definite D call. The V and J ends lost 1 base and 4 bases respectively, with 16 bases between them. The CDR3 spans 16 residues. CDR1 is MGHRA, CDR2 YSYEKL, per germline. CDR3 sequence: CASSQGSSRLIYGYTF. The CDR3 coding sequence is TGCGCCAGCAGCCAAGGGTCATCTCGGTTAATCTATGGCTACACCTTC.

This clone was counted between two and nine times. The chain joins TRBV6-5 to TRBJ1-1; 9 nucleotides match TRBD1. J was trimmed by 1 base and V by 6 bases; bases with no gene match: 3. Germline assignment: CDR1 MNHEY and CDR2 SVGAGI. This CDR3 has 14 residues. As DNA, the CDR3 is TGTGCCAGCAGCCCGGGACAGGGGAACACTGAAGCTTTCTTT. It encodes CASSPGQGNTEAFF.

V and J are TRBV18 and TRBJ1-5, with a weak D call TRBD1 (5 bases). The CDR3 extends over 14 amino acids. Between the trimmed V and J ends, which lost 4 bases and 2 bases, there was a span of 9 bases. The germline CDR1 and CDR2 sequences are KGHSH and LQKENI. Here the CDR3 reads CASSRGAGNQPQHF. CDR3 in DNA: TGTGCCAGCTCACGTGGGGCAGGCAATCAGCCCCAGCATTTT.

This chain joins TRBV9 and TRBJ1-2; a possible D gene is TRBD1 (5 bases). The V end lost 4 bases, the J end lost 4 bases, and 23 bases lay between the germline ends. Germline CDR1 is SGDLS and CDR2 is YYNGEE. The CDR3 loop spans 17 amino acids. The CDR3 reads CASSLSSTAPSSYGYTF. Written as DNA, the CDR3 is TGTGCCAGCAGCCTGTCGTCGACAGCCCCATCCAGCTATGGCTACACCTTC.

The chain combines TRBV19 with TRBJ1-1; weak D call: TRBD1 (5 bases). This CDR3 comprises 16 residues. Germline values: CDR1 LNHDA, CDR2 SQIVND (reference sequence). The V end lost 7 bases, the J end lost 0 bases, and 18 bases lay between the germline ends. This CDR3 reads CASTAGTRPMNTEAFF. DNA of the CDR3: TGTGCCAGTACGGCAGGGACTCGACCTATGAACACTGAAGCTTTCTTT.

DNA for the CDR3: TGTGCCAGCAGCTTACCAGGGGAATCACCCCTCCACTTT. It encodes CASSLPGESPLHF. The rearrangement uses TRBV13 and TRBJ1-6; perhaps TRBD1 as D (6 bases). The CDR3 covers 13 residues. V lost 2 bases and J 10 bases, leaving 9 bases between the germline ends. CDR1 and CDR2 from the germline V gene are PRHDT and FYEKMQ (reference sequence).

This clone was seen only a few times. The rearrangement joins TRBV19 to TRBJ1-2; 8 nucleotides match TRBD1. CDR1 is LNHDA and CDR2 is SQIVND in the germline V gene (reference sequence). This CDR3 region has 14 residues. J gave up 7 bases and V 3 bases, and 7 bases lay outside the gene matches. CDR3 sequence reads: CASSIRQGARGYTF. DNA of the CDR3: TGTGCCAGTAGTATCCGGCAGGGGGCGCGTGGCTACACCTTC.

The gene calls are TRBV7-9 and TRBJ1-2, with a possible D match to TRBD1 (6 bases). The CDR3 extends over 13 amino acids. Trimming stripped 5 bases from V and 6 bases from J, with 13 bases between. Per germline, CDR1 SEHNR and CDR2 FQNEAQ (reference sequence). Written as DNA, the CDR3 is TGTGCCAGCAGCGAGGGGGGGAGGAATGGCTACACCTTC. Translation gives CASSEGGRNGYTF.

The chain employs TRBV19 and TRBJ2-1, with a possible D match to TRBD2 (5 bases). Per the germline V gene, CDR1 is LNHDA and CDR2 is SQIVND (reference sequence). Trimming shortened V by 0 bases and J by 3 bases, and 15 bases separated the two germline ends. The CDR3 length is 17 residues. CDR3 sequence: CASSIDTGRDYYNEQFF. In DNA, the CDR3 is TGTGCCAGTAGTATAGATACCGGGCGCGACTACTACAATGAGCAGTTCTTC. Supplemented by reference TRBV19 and TRBJ2-1, the full variable domain reads DGGITQSPKYLFRKEGQNVTLSCEQNLNHDAMYWYRQDPGQGLRLIYYSQIVNDFQKGDIAEGYSVSREKKESFPLTVTSAQKNPTAFYLCASSIDTGRDYYNEQFFGPGTRLTVL.

This rearrangement joins TRBV5-1 to TRBJ1-4; 7 nucleotides agree with TRBD1. The CDR3 runs to 15 residues. Germline V gives CDR1 SGHRS, CDR2 YFSETQ. V lost 2 bases, J lost 4 bases, and 5 bases stayed unmatched. CDR3 sequence reads: CASSFRDRINEKLFF. CDR3 sequence (DNA): TGCGCCAGCAGCTTCCGGGACAGAATTAATGAAAAACTGTTTTTT.

This rearrangement joins TRBV10-3 to TRBJ1-1, with a possible D match to TRBD1 (5 bases). CDR3 length: 14 amino acids. V was trimmed by 2 bases and J by 2 bases, leaving 9 bases between them. Germline CDR1 and CDR2: ENHRY and SYGVKD. CDR3 coding DNA: TGTGCCATCAGTGAGGGGGGGGACAACACTGAAGCTTTCTTT. Translated, it gives CAISEGGDNTEAFF.

The CDR3 spells CSVGPAFYEQYF. In DNA form, the CDR3 reads TGCAGCGTTGGGCCCGCATTCTACGAGCAGTACTTC. The gene calls are TRBV29-1 and TRBJ2-7; D unresolved. This CDR3 comprises 12 residues. Germline CDR1 reads SQVTM; CDR2 reads ANQGSEA. V was clipped by 4 bases and J by 3 bases, with 10 bases between them.

Only one count was recorded for this clone. The V call is TRBV11-2, the J call TRBJ2-1; D unclear. V gave up 0 bases and J gave up 6 bases, with 12 bases separating them. CDR3 length equals 15 residues. Germline CDR1 SGHAT, CDR2 FQNNGV. In DNA, the CDR3 is TGTGCCAGCAGCTTAGATTTGGCAACGCTCAATGAGCAGTTCTTC. Translation gives CASSLDLATLNEQFF.

CDR3 region: CASSPTGGRDTEAFF. The CDR3 bases are TGTGCCAGCAGCCCTACCGGGGGGAGGGACACTGAAGCTTTCTTT. V is TRBV7-9 and J is TRBJ1-1, with a weak D call TRBD1 (5 bases). Deletions cut 5 bases from V and 3 bases from J, with 16 bases between. Germline CDR1 SEHNR, CDR2 FQNEAQ (reference sequence). The CDR3 contains 15 residues.

The chain joins TRBV6-5 to TRBJ1-1, with D perhaps matching TRBD1 (6 bases). Per the germline V gene, CDR1 is MNHEY and CDR2 is SVGAGI. V lost 6 bases to trimming and J lost 7 bases, with 15 bases between them. This CDR3 has 13 residues. CDR3 amino acids: CASSLGQNLEAFF. The CDR3 bases are TGTGCCAGCAGCTTAGGACAGAACCTTGAAGCTTTCTTT.

This clone has just one count. The V and J genes are TRBV3-1 (or the pseudogene TRBV3-2) and TRBJ2-7, with D possibly matching TRBD2 (5 bases). V was clipped by 4 bases and J by 2 bases, with 12 bases between them. The CDR3 is made up of 14 amino acids. Germline lookup yields CDR1 LGHDT and CDR2 YNNKEL (reference sequence). CDR3 amino acids: CASSPAPGTYEQYF. The DNA of the CDR3 is TGTGCCAGCAGCCCTGCCCCGGGGACCTACGAGCAGTACTTC.

The rearrangement uses TRBV29-1 and TRBJ1-2; weak D call: TRBD1 (5 bases). The CDR3 loop spans 14 amino acids. Germline-derived CDR1 and CDR2 are SQVTM and ANQGSEA. V lost 3 bases to trimming and J lost 5 bases, with 16 bases between them. Here the CDR3 DNA reads TGCAGCGTTGAGAGTCTAACGGGGGGGTATGGCTACACCTTC. It codes for CSVESLTGGYGYTF.

This clone appeared a single time. The CDR3 loop is CAIRPTSVTNDNEQFF. In nucleotides, the CDR3 is TGTGCCATCAGACCCACTAGCGTGACGAATGACAATGAGCAGTTCTTC. The chain links TRBV10-3 to TRBJ2-1; 7 bases are shared with TRBD2. V lost 6 bases to trimming and J lost 5 bases; unmatched junction nucleotides: 13. The CDR3 is 16 residues long. Germline CDR1 reads ENHRY; CDR2 reads SYGVKD.

This chain's CDR3 is CASSQGGGANQPQHF. DNA for the CDR3: TGCGCCAGCAGCCAAGGTGGTGGGGCGAACCAGCCCCAGCATTTT. The rearrangement joins TRBV4-3 to TRBJ1-5, with D perhaps matching TRBD1 (5 bases). The CDR3 is 15 residues long. CDR1 is LGHNA, CDR2 YSLEER, per germline. Between the trimmed V and J ends, which lost 1 base and 7 bases, there was a span of 14 bases.

The rearrangement joins TRBV9 to TRBJ2-2; possibly TRBD2 for D (5 bases). V shed 0 bases and J shed 4 bases, with 7 bases lying between them. The CDR3 spans 14 residues. From germline, CDR1 is SGDLS and CDR2 YYNGEE. This CDR3 reads CASSVVGGTGELFF. In nucleotides, the CDR3 is TGTGCCAGCAGCGTAGTCGGAGGCACCGGGGAGCTGTTTTTT.

The rearrangement uses TRBV7-3 and TRBJ1-1, with 7 positions matching TRBD1. The CDR3 is 12 residues long. CDR1 and CDR2 from the germline V gene are SGHTA and FQGTGA. The ends lost 5 bases at V and 8 bases at J; junction bases unmatched: 5. The CDR3 region has the DNA TGTGCCAGCAGCCGCGCAGGGGGAGAAGCTTTCTTT. Its protein is CASSRAGGEAFF.

The chain is built from TRBV6-6 and TRBJ2-5; TRBD1 matches 7 bases. CDR3 length: 13 amino acids. Germline V gene sequence: CDR1 MNHNY, CDR2 SVGAGI (reference sequence). The junction had 9 bases not matched to a gene; V was cut back by 10 bases and J by 4 bases. The CDR3 DNA is TGTGCCACCCAAAAGCCAGGGGGAGAGACCCAGTACTTC. It yields the protein CATQKPGGETQYF.

The rearrangement links TRBV5-1 to TRBJ2-1; 8 positions agree with TRBD2. V lost 4 bases and J lost 2; bases outside the gene matches: 8. CDR1 is SGHRS, CDR2 YFSETQ, per germline. This CDR3 has 16 residues. CDR3 in DNA: TGCGCCAGCAGCCCGGTAACTAGCGGCCCCTACAATGAGCAGTTCTTC. Amino acids: CASSPVTSGPYNEQFF.

The chain uses TRBV5-4 and TRBJ1-3, with TRBD1 matching 8 bases. Germline V lookup: CDR1 SGHNT, CDR2 YYREEE (reference sequence). J gave up 0 bases and V 4 bases, and 3 bases lay outside the gene matches. The CDR3 is made up of 15 amino acids. CDR3 bases: TGTGCCAGCAGCATCGACAGGGGCTCTGGAAACACCATATATTTT. This translates into CASSIDRGSGNTIYF.

This sequence joins TRBV6-5 and TRBJ1-3; 8 bases agree with TRBD1. V lost 7 bases to trimming and J lost 4 bases; unmatched junction nucleotides: 6. Germline CDR1 is MNHEY and CDR2 is SVGAGI. This CDR3 contains 14 residues. The CDR3: CASIPQGAGNTIYF. CDR3 sequence (DNA): TGTGCCAGCATTCCGCAGGGGGCGGGAAACACCATATATTTT.

The CDR3 bases are TGTGCCAGCAGTCAGAAGGGGCTAAGCACTGAAGCTTTCTTT. Translated: CASSQKGLSTEAFF. V is TRBV27 and J is TRBJ1-1, with D tentatively TRBD1 (5 bases). Germline CDR1 and CDR2: MNHEY and SMNVEV (reference sequence). The length of the CDR3 is 14 residues. V lost 5 bases to trimming and J lost 4 bases, with 14 bases between them.

This clone showed up just a few times. The V and J genes are TRBV6-5 and TRBJ1-1; D not resolved. The CDR3 runs 14 residues. V was trimmed by 5 bases and J by 2 bases, leaving 12 bases between them. The germline V gene has CDR1 MNHEY and CDR2 SVGAGI. CDR3 region: CASSPQDFNTEAFF. The CDR3 DNA reads TGTGCCAGCAGTCCCCAGGATTTTAACACTGAAGCTTTCTTT.